This T cell receptor beta chain was retrieved from a study of post-analysis software for immune sequencing data. The study, taken as a whole, reports: Relative to controls, patients with multiple sclerosis showed significantly lower normalized Chao1 diversity. Controls had lower frequencies than patients of 4 or 5 TRBV segments, which included TRBV5-6, TRBV5-1 and TRBV20-1.

For this clonotype: Its antigen is currently unknown.

Sequencing libraries made from TCR beta cDNA carried unique molecular identifiers. MiXCR, applied by TCRdb to the PCR reads, yields one record per CDR3 protein. The repertoire holds roughly 570,000 distinct CDR3 sequences, with roughly 34% as singletons. Germline lookup yields CDR1 MNHEY and CDR2 SVGAGI. The CDR3 extends over 14 amino acids. The V gene lost 5 bases and the J gene lost 6 bases, with 17 bases spanning the gap. Input material: blood. The TCR was taken from a girl aged 2 to 17 with multiple sclerosis. The chain has TRBV6-5 and TRBJ2-7; D might be TRBD2 (7 bases). CDR3: CASSANPGGCEQYF. CDR3 bases: TGTGCCAGCAGTGCCAACCCGGGGGGCTGCGAGCAGTACTTC.